The 26 T cell receptor beta chains below were found in one sample sequenced in a study of T cell repertoires in cytomegalovirus infection. TCRdb fed the reads into MiXCR, producing one record per CDR3 protein. The sample has about 130,000 distinct CDR3 sequences, less than 9.5% seen once. Sequenced input: PBMCs. These receptors were collected from a human donor in good health (CMV status not recorded). Some clones in this sample may be carry-over from other donors' samples.

This clonotype appeared many times. The rearrangement joins TRBV20-1 to TRBJ2-7, with 13 bases fitting TRBD2. The CDR3 runs to 14 residues. With 4 bases clipped from V and 6 bases from J, the junction kept 6 bases outside the gene matches. CDR1 and CDR2 from the germline V gene are DFQATT and SNEGSKA (reference sequence). CDR3 protein: CSAKGTSGVGEQYF. The CDR3 nucleotides are TGCAGTGCTAAAGGGACTAGCGGGGTTGGCGAGCAGTACTTC.

This clonotype was seen a few times. This may be a read error, as it is one base from a much larger clone. The genes are TRBV6-1 and TRBJ1-2, with D perhaps TRBD1 (5 bases). CDR3 length equals 12 residues. Germline CDR1 and CDR2: MNHNS and SASEGT. Trimming removed 7 bases from V and 4 bases from J, with 10 bases in between. The CDR3 is CASTPGTYGYTF. CDR3 in DNA: TGTGCCAGCACTCCGGGGACCTATGGCTACACCTTC.

This clonotype occurred many times. The chain is built from TRBV28 and TRBJ2-1; 10 bases are a match to TRBD2. The CDR3 loop spans 15 amino acids. V lost 7 bases and J lost 5; bases outside the gene matches: 8. Per germline, CDR1 MDHEN and CDR2 SYDVKM. CDR3 sequence: CASISAGGSHNEQFF. The CDR3 nucleotides read TGTGCCAGCATTTCAGCGGGGGGGTCGCACAATGAGCAGTTCTTC.

This clonotype occurred many times. The chain joins TRBV28 to TRBJ2-5, with 9 bases matching TRBD2. Germline CDR1 and CDR2: MDHEN and SYDVKM. The trim removed 1 base at V and 5 bases at J, leaving 5 bases unmatched. The CDR3 has 15 residues. CDR3 loop: CASSLFAGGPETQYF. CDR3 coding DNA: TGTGCCAGCAGTTTATTTGCGGGGGGGCCGGAGACCCAGTACTTC.

This clonotype has a count of ten or more. The chain's CDR3 is CASSQGSADQPQHF. The CDR3 bases are TGTGCCAGCAGCCAAGGTAGTGCCGACCAGCCCCAGCATTTT. The V call is TRBV4-2, the J call TRBJ1-5; D remains ambiguous. The CDR3 is made up of 14 amino acids. V was trimmed by 1 base and J by 7 bases, leaving 11 bases between them. Germline CDR1 reads LGHNA; CDR2 reads YNFKEQ.

This clonotype appeared many times. This chain connects TRBV14 to TRBJ2-7; 9 positions agree with TRBD1. Germline CDR1 and CDR2: SGHDN and FVKESK. V trimming: 4 bases; J trimming: 4 bases; junction bases outside the gene matches: 14. This CDR3 spans 17 amino acids. Here the CDR3 reads CASSRFLPGTGKYEQYF. In DNA form, the CDR3 reads TGTGCCAGCAGCCGCTTTCTTCCCGGGACAGGGAAGTACGAGCAGTACTTC.

This clonotype was seen ten or more times. The chain couples TRBV4-2 to TRBJ2-7; the D gene is possibly TRBD2 (5 bases). Germline CDR1 and CDR2: LGHNA and YNFKEQ. The CDR3 is 14 amino acids. V lost 0 bases and J lost 1, with 7 bases in between. The CDR3 is CASSQDRGSYEQYF. CDR3 nucleotide sequence: TGTGCCAGCAGCCAAGATCGGGGATCCTACGAGCAGTACTTC.

This clonotype was seen ten or more times. This rearrangement joins TRBV7-8 to TRBJ2-5; D is undetermined. This CDR3 has 13 residues. V lost 1 base, J lost 7 bases, and 10 bases lay in between. CDR1 and CDR2 (germline): SGHVS, FQNEAQ. The CDR3 is CASSLGAVGTQYF. The CDR3, as DNA: TGTGCCAGCAGCTTAGGGGCTGTGGGGACCCAGTACTTC.

The J gene is TRBJ2-6, the V gene TRBV20-1; D possibly corresponds to TRBD1 (6 bases). The CDR3 runs 14 residues. The V gene's germline CDR1 is DFQATT and CDR2 SNEGSKA (reference sequence). The V end was cut by 3 bases, the J end by 0 bases, with 6 bases between. The CDR3, as DNA: TGCAGTGCTAGGGACAGCTCTGGGGCCAACGTCCTGACTTTC. Its protein is CSARDSSGANVLTF.

This clonotype was seen many times. The chain couples TRBV19 to TRBJ1-1; TRBD1 might be the D (5 bases). The germline CDR1 and CDR2 sequences are LNHDA and SQIVND (reference sequence). The CDR3 contains 14 residues. Deletions cut 4 bases from V and 5 bases from J, with 14 bases between. CDR3 bases: TGTGCCAGTAGTACCCCGGGGGAGGGGACTGAAGCTTTCTTT. It codes for CASSTPGEGTEAFF.

This clonotype appeared many times. The chain combines TRBV11-1 with TRBJ1-1, with 10 positions matching TRBD1. The CDR3 spans 17 residues. J gave up 5 bases and V 2 bases, and 11 bases lay outside the gene matches. Germline V lookup: CDR1 SGHAT, CDR2 FQDESV (reference sequence). The CDR3 nucleotides are TGTGCCAGCAGCTTACCAAGACAGGGGGCGGGACGGACTGAAGCTTTCTTT. Encoded protein: CASSLPRQGAGRTEAFF. Filled out from reference TRBV11-1 and TRBJ1-1, the complete variable domain reads EAEVAQSPRYKITEKSQAVAFWCDPISGHATLYWYRQILGQGPELLVQFQDESVVDDSQLPKDRFSAERLKGVDSTLKIQPAELGDSAMYLCASSLPRQGAGRTEAFFGQGTRLTVV.

The table lists this clonotype with many counts. J is TRBJ1-2 and V is TRBV7-2, with TRBD1 identical over 8 bases. Germline loops: CDR1 SGHTA, CDR2 FQGNSA. This CDR3 region has 13 residues. With 4 bases clipped from V and 6 bases from J, the junction kept 4 bases outside the gene matches. The CDR3 DNA reads TGTGCCAGCAGCTACCTACAGGGGGATGGCTACACCTTC. Amino acid sequence: CASSYLQGDGYTF.

This clonotype was seen many times. This rearrangement joins TRBV12-3 or TRBV12-4 to TRBJ2-3, with a possible D match to TRBD1 (7 bases). This CDR3 region has 15 residues. Trimming shortened V by 5 bases and J by 3 bases, and 15 bases separated the two germline ends. CDR3 amino acids: CASSLQGGRTDTQYF. CDR3 DNA: TGTGCCAGCAGTCTCCAGGGGGGAAGGACAGATACGCAGTATTTT.

This clonotype came up many times. This sequence joins TRBV29-1 and TRBJ1-3; D uncertain. Trimming stripped 7 bases from V and 0 bases from J, with 7 bases between. The germline V gene encodes CDR1 SQVTM and CDR2 ANQGSEA. The CDR3 has 12 residues. The CDR3: CSAVSSGNTIYF. For the CDR3, the DNA is TGCAGCGCAGTGAGCTCTGGAAACACCATATATTTT.

This clonotype was recorded many times. The rearrangement links TRBV27 to TRBJ2-7, with 8 bases that match TRBD2. The CDR3 sequence is 15 residues long. With V trimmed by 6 bases and J by 0 bases, 7 bases remained unmatched. In germline, CDR1 is MNHEY, CDR2 SMNVEV (reference sequence). The CDR3 protein is CASRPSGGPSYEQYF. CDR3 nucleotides: TGTGCCAGCAGGCCGAGCGGGGGTCCCTCCTACGAGCAGTACTTC.

This clonotype was found many times. The rearrangement links TRBV7-9 to TRBJ1-1; 7 bases are a match to TRBD1. CDR3 size: 12 residues. V dropped 4 bases and J dropped 8; count of bases not matched to a gene: 4. Germline loops: CDR1 SEHNR, CDR2 FQNEAQ (reference sequence). The CDR3 spells CASSSKDREAFF. The CDR3 nucleotides are TGTGCCAGCAGCTCCAAGGACAGGGAAGCTTTCTTT.

This clonotype was seen at least ten times. This sequence joins TRBV28 and TRBJ2-1; D not resolved. The length of the CDR3 is 14 residues. The ends were cut back, 7 bases at V and 4 bases at J, with 14 bases in the middle. CDR1 is MDHEN, CDR2 SYDVKM, per germline. The CDR3 sequence: CASTGWVEYNEQFF. The CDR3, as DNA: TGTGCCAGCACCGGATGGGTAGAGTACAATGAGCAGTTCTTC.

This clonotype has only a few counts. The chain employs TRBV2 and TRBJ2-3, with 7 bases that match TRBD2. The ends lost 7 bases at V and 5 bases at J; junction bases unmatched: 6. The length of the CDR3 is 13 residues. CDR1 is SNHLY and CDR2 is FYNNEI in the germline V gene. In nucleotides, the CDR3 is TGTGCCAGCAAGTCAGGGACTAAAGATACGCAGTATTTT. This gives the protein CASKSGTKDTQYF.

The chain joins TRBV19 to TRBJ2-1; 11 bases line up with TRBD1. CDR1 is LNHDA, CDR2 SQIVND, per germline (reference sequence). CDR3 length: 15 amino acids. J was trimmed by 7 bases and V by 4 bases; bases with no gene match: 6. This CDR3 reads CASSTGQGVQNEQFF. The CDR3 coding sequence is TGTGCCAGTAGTACGGGACAGGGGGTACAAAATGAGCAGTTCTTC.

The gene calls are TRBV2 and TRBJ2-5; 7 bases match TRBD1. Per the germline V gene, CDR1 is SNHLY and CDR2 is FYNNEI. V dropped 7 bases and J dropped 0; count of bases not matched to a gene: 2. The CDR3 is 13 residues long. The CDR3 here is CASKGQNQETQYF. The CDR3 coding sequence is TGTGCCAGCAAGGGACAGAACCAAGAGACCCAGTACTTC.

This clonotype was found many times. The chain joins TRBV10-3 to TRBJ1-4; maybe TRBD1 (6 bases). Germline lookup yields CDR1 ENHRY and CDR2 SYGVKD. The V gene lost 0 bases and the J gene lost 3 bases, with 8 bases spanning the gap. This CDR3 region has 15 residues. CDR3 bases: TGTGCCATCAGTGAGTCTACAGGGTCTAATGAAAAACTGTTTTTT. Its translation: CAISESTGSNEKLFF.

This clonotype showed up many times. The chain recombines TRBV9 with TRBJ1-2; possibly TRBD1 for D (5 bases). CDR3 length equals 15 residues. Trimming removed 3 bases at V and 9 bases at J, with 21 bases between. Germline loops: CDR1 SGDLS, CDR2 YYNGEE. The CDR3: CASSGVHRRMSRYTF. CDR3 coding DNA: TGTGCCAGCAGCGGAGTTCACAGGAGAATGTCGCGCTACACCTTC.

The chain carries TRBV20-1 and TRBJ1-1; 8 positions agree with TRBD1. Germline loops: CDR1 DFQATT, CDR2 SNEGSKA (reference sequence). The CDR3 is 21 amino acids. The trim removed 1 base at V and 1 base at J, leaving 23 bases unmatched. CDR3 coding DNA: TGCAGTGCTAGAGCCCTAGGCTCCAGGGGGCATGGCGGGGTTCGGAACACTGAAGCTTTCTTT. It translates to CSARALGSRGHGGVRNTEAFF.

On this clonotype: Since a much larger clone is just one base distant, this may be a read error. J is TRBJ1-5 and V is TRBV6-8; possibly TRBD1 for D (5 bases). CDR3 length: 15 residues. The germline gives CDR1 MNHGY, CDR2 SAAAGT. Trimming removed 11 bases from V and 4 bases from J, with 21 bases in between. CDR3 sequence (DNA): TGTGCCGGCCGCCCCGAGTGGGGGACGAATCAGCCCCAGCATTTT. Its protein is CAGRPEWGTNQPQHF.

This clonotype has at least ten counts. The chain combines TRBV6-2 or TRBV6-3 with TRBJ2-1, with 14 bases that match TRBD2. J gave up 5 bases and V 7 bases, and 7 bases lay outside the gene matches. Per the germline V gene, CDR1 is MNHEY and CDR2 is SVGEGT. The CDR3 is 16 residues long. The CDR3 nucleotides read TGTGCCAGCATTTCGGGACTAGCGGGAGAGGACAATGAGCAGTTCTTC. Translating it yields CASISGLAGEDNEQFF.

Ten or more counts support this clonotype. At one end the junction does not follow the germline gene, possibly because of a read error. The chain combines TRBV28 with TRBJ1-1; a weak D match, TRBD1 (6 bases). Germline loops: CDR1 MDHEN, CDR2 SYDVKM. The CDR3 is 14 residues long. The CDR3 sequence is CASTLLQGNTEAFF. As DNA, the CDR3 is TGTGCCAGCACTTTATTACAGGGGAACACTGAAGCTTTCTTT.